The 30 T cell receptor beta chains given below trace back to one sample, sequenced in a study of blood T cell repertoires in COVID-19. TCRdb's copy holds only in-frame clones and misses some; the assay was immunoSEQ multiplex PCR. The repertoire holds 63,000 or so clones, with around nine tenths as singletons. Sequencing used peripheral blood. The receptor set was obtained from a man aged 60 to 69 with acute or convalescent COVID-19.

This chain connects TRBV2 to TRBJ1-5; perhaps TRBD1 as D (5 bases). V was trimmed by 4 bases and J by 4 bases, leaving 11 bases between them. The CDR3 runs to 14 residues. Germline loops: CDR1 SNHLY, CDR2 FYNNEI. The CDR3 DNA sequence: TGTGCCAGCAGTGGAAGGGGCGCTAATCAGCCCCAGCATTTT. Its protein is CASSGRGANQPQHF. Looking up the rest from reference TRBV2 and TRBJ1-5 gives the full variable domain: EPEVTQTPSHQVTQMGQEVILRCVPISNHLYFYWYRQILGQKVEFLVSFYNNEISEKSEIFDDQFSVERPDGSNFTLKIRSTKLEDSAMYFCASSGRGANQPQHFGDGTRLSIL.

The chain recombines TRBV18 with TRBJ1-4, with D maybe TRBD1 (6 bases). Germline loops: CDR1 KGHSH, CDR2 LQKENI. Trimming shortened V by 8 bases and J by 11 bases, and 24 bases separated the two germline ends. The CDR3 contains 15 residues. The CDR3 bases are TGTGCCAGCCCTCTTGGGGGAGTGACCAGGGGTAAACTGTTTTTT. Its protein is CASPLGGVTRGKLFF.

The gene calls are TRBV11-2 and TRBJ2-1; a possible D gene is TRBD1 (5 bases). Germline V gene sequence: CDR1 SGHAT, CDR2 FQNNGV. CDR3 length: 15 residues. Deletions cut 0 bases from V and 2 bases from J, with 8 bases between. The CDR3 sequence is CASSLDRATYNEQFF. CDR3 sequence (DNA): TGTGCCAGCAGCTTAGACAGGGCAACCTACAATGAGCAGTTCTTC.

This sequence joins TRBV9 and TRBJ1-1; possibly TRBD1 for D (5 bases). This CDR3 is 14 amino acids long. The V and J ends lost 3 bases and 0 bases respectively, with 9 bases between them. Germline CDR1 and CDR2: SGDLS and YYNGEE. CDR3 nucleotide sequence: TGTGCCAGCAGCGATTCGGACATGAACACTGAAGCTTTCTTT. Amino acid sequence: CASSDSDMNTEAFF.

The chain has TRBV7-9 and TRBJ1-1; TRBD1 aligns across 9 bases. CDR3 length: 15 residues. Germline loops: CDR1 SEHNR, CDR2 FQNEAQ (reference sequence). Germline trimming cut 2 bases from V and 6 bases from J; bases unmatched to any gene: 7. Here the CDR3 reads CASSLMGQGFAEAFF. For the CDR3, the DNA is TGTGCCAGCAGCTTAATGGGACAGGGCTTCGCTGAAGCTTTCTTT.

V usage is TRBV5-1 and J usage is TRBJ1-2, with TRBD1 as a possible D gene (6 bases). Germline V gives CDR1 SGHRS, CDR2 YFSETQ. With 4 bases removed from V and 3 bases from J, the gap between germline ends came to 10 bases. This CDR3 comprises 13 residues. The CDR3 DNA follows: TGCGCCAGCAGCCCGGACAGCTACTATGGCTACACCTTC. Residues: CASSPDSYYGYTF.

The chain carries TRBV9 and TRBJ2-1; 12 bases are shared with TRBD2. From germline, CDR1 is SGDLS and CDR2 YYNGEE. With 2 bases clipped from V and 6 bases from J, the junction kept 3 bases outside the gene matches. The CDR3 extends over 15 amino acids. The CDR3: CASSVTSGGTNEQFF. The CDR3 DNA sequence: TGTGCCAGCAGCGTGACTAGCGGGGGCACCAATGAGCAGTTCTTC.

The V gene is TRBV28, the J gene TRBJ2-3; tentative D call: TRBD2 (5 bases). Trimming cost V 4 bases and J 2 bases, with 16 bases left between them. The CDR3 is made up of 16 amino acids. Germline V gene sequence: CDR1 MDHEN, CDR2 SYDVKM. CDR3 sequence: CASSSFFGINTDTQYF. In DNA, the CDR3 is TGTGCCAGCAGTTCATTCTTCGGGATAAACACAGATACGCAGTATTTT.

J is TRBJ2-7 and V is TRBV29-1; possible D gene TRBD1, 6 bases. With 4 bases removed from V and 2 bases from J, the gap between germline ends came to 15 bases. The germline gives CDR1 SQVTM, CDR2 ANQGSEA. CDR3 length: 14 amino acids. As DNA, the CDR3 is TGCAGCGTTGGAAGGGGACAAGTCCCCTACGAGCAGTACTTC. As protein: CSVGRGQVPYEQYF.

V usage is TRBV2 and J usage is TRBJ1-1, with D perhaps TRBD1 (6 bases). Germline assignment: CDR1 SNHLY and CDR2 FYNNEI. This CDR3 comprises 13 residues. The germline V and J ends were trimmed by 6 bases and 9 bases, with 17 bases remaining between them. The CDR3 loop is CASSLDGGAKAFF. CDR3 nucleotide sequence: TGTGCCAGCAGCCTAGATGGGGGGGCAAAAGCTTTCTTT.

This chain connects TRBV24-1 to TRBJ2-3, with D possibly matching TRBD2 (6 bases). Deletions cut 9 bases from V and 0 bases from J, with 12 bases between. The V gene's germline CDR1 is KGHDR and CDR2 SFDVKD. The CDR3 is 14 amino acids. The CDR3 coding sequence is TGTGCCACCGGGCCCGGGAGTAGCACAGATACGCAGTATTTT. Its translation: CATGPGSSTDTQYF.

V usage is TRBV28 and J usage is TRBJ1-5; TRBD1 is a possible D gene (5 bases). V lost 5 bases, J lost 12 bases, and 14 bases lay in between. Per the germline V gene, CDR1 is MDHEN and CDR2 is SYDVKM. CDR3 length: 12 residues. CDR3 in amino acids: CASSPLRENQHF. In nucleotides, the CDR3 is TGTGCCAGCAGTCCACTCAGGGAAAACCAGCATTTT.

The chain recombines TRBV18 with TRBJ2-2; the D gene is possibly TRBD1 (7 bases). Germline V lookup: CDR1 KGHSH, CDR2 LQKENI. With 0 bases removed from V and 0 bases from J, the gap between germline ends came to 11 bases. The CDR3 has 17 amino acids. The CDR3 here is CASSPPSRGANTGELFF. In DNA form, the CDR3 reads TGTGCCAGCTCACCACCGAGCAGGGGGGCGAACACCGGGGAGCTGTTTTTT.

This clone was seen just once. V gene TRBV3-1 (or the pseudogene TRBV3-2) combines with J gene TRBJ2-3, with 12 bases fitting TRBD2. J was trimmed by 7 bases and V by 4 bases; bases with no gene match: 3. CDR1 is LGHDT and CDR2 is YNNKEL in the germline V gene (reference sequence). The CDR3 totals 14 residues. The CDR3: CASSPGLAGNTQYF. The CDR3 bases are TGTGCCAGCAGCCCCGGACTAGCGGGGAATACGCAGTATTTT.

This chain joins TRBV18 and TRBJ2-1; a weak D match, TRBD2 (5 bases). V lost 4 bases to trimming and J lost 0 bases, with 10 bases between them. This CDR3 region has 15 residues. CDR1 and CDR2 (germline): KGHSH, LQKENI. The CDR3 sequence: CASSLPRVSYNEQFF. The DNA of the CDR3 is TGTGCCAGCTCACTACCGCGGGTCTCCTACAATGAGCAGTTCTTC.

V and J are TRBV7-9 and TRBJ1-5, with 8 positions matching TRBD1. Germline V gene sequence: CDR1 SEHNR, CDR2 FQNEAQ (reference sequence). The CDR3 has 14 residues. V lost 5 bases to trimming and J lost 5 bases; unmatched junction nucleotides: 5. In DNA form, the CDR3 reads TGTGCCAGCAGCCTGGACAGGGAGGATCAGCCCCAGCATTTT. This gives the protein CASSLDREDQPQHF.

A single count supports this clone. CDR3 sequence reads: CASSLEGAALNTEAFF. DNA of the CDR3: TGTGCCAGCAGCTTAGAAGGGGCAGCTCTGAACACTGAAGCTTTCTTT. The chain uses TRBV7-9 and TRBJ1-1; D might be TRBD1 (5 bases). The germline V gene encodes CDR1 SEHNR and CDR2 FQNEAQ (reference sequence). This CDR3 spans 16 amino acids. V dropped 1 base and J dropped 0 bases, with 12 bases sitting between them.

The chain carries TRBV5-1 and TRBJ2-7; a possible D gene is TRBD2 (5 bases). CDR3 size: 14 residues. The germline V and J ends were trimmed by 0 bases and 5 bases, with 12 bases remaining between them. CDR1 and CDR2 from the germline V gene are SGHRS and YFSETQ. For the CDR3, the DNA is TGCGCCAGCAGCTTGGAAATCGCCGGGAACGAGCAGTACTTC. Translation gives CASSLEIAGNEQYF.

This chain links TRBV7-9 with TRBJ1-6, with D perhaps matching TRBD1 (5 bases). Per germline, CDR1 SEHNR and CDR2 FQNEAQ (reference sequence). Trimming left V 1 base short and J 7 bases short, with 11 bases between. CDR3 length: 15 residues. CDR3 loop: CASSLGVGQNSPLHF. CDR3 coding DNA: TGTGCCAGCAGCTTAGGTGTGGGGCAAAATTCACCCCTCCACTTT. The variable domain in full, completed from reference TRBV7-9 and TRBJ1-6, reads DTGVSQNPRHKITKRGQNVTFRCDPISEHNRLYWYRQTLGQGPEFLTYFQNEAQLEKSRLLSDRFSAERPKGSFSTLEIQRTEQGDSAMYLCASSLGVGQNSPLHFGNGTRLTVT.

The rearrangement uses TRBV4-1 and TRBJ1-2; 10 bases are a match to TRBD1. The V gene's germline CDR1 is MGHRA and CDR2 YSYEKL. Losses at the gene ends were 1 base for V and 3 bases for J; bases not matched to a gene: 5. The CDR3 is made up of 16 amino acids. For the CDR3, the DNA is TGCGCCAGCAGCCAAGCGGCAGGACAGGGGGACTATGGCTACACCTTC. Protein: CASSQAAGQGDYGYTF.

CDR3 sequence (DNA): TGTGCCAGCAGTCGAGCCGGGACAGGGGGTCGACAGCCCCAGCATTTT. This translates into CASSRAGTGGRQPQHF. This sequence joins TRBV6-6 and TRBJ1-5, with TRBD1 matching over 11 bases. V trimming: 5 bases; J trimming: 7 bases; junction bases outside the gene matches: 10. Germline CDR1 and CDR2: MNHNY and SVGAGI (reference sequence). CDR3 size: 16 residues.

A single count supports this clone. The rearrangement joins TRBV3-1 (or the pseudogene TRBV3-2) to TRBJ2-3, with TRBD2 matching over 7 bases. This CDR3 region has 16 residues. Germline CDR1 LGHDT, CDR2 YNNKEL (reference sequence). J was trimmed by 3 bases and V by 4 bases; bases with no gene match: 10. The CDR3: CASSPGLVPGTDTQYF. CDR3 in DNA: TGTGCCAGCAGCCCCGGACTAGTCCCTGGAACAGATACGCAGTATTTT.

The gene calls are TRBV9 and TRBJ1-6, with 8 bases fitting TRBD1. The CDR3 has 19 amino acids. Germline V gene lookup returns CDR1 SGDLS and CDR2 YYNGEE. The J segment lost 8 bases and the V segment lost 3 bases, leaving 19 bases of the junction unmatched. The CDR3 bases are TGTGCCAGCAGCGCACGCGACAGGGGAGAGGGGAGATTATATTCACCCCTCCACTTT. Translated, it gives CASSARDRGEGRLYSPLHF.

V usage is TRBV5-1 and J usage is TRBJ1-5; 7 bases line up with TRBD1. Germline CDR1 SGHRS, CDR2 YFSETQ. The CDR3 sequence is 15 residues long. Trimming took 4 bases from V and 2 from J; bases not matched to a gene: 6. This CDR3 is CASSPGDRGNQPQHF. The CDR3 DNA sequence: TGCGCCAGCAGCCCGGGAGACAGGGGCAATCAGCCCCAGCATTTT.

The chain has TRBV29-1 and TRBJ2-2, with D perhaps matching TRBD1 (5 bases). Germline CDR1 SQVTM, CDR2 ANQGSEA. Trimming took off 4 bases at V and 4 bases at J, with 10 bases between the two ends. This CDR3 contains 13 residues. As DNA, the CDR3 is TGCAGCGTTGTACAGGCCCGCACCGGGGAGCTGTTTTTT. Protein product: CSVVQARTGELFF.

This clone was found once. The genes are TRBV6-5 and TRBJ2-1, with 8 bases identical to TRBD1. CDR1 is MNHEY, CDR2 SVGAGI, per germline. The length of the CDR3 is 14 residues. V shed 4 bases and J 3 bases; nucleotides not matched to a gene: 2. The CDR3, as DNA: TGTGCCAGCAGTTTCACAGGGGGCTACAATGAGCAGTTCTTC. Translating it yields CASSFTGGYNEQFF.

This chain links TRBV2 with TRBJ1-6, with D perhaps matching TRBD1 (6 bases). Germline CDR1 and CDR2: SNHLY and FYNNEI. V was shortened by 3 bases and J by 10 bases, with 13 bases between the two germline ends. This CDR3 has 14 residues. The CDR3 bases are TGTGCCAGCAGTGAGTCAGGGGAACGGTCACCCCTCCACTTT. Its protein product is CASSESGERSPLHF.

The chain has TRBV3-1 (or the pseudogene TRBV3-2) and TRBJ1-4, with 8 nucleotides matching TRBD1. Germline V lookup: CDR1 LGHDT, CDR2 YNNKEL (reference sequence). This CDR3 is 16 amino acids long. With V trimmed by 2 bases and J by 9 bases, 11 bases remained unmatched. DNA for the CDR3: TGTGCCAGCAGCCAATCCTTCGGACAGGGACAGAAAAAACTGTTTTTT. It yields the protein CASSQSFGQGQKKLFF.

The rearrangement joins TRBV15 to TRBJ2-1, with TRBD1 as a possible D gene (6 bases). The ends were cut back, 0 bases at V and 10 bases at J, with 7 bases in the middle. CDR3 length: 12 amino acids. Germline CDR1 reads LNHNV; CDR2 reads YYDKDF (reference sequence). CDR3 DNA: TGTGCCACCAGCAGAGACAGGGGAGAGCAGTTCTTC. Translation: CATSRDRGEQFF.

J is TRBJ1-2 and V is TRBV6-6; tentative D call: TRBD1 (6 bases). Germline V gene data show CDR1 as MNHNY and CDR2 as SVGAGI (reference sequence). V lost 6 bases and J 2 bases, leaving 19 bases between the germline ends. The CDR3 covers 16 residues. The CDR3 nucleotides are TGTGCCAGCAGGTCCAGCAACCCAGGACAGAACTATGGCTACACCTTC. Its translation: CASRSSNPGQNYGYTF.